This T cell receptor (beta chain) came from a study of OX40 agonist ivuxolimab in advanced cancers. In the study overall: Eligibility admitted prior anti-PD-1, anti-PD-L1 or anti-CTLA-4 therapy; roughly 37% had some. Study-wide findings and caveats: By week 6 at 0.1 to 3.0 mg/kg, blood CD4+ and CD8+ T cells had expanded clonally.

The CDR3 contains 14 residues. The V gene end was trimmed by 5 bases and the J gene end by 8 bases; junction bases not matched to a gene: 11. Germline V gene sequence: CDR1 LNHDA, CDR2 SQIVND (reference sequence). Concerning this clone: Its antigen is as yet unknown.

Method: immunoSEQ multiplex PCR; TCRdb's copy keeps in-frame clones and lacks some. The table records tens of thousands of clones, roughly four fifths of them present only once. The chain has TRBV19 and TRBJ1-2; 7 bases agree with TRBD1. This specimen consisted of CD4+ or CD8+ T cells sorted from blood, obtained in a trial of the OX40 agonist ivuxolimab. The clonotype originates from an adult with an advanced solid tumor such as melanoma, head and neck, liver or kidney cancer. The CDR3: CASSPGHPRGGYTF. For the CDR3, the DNA is TGTGCCAGTAGTCCCGGTCACCCCAGGGGGGGCTACACCTTC.